This T cell receptor (beta chain) stems from a study of siplizumab effects on memory and regulatory T cells. Profiling relied on immunoSEQ multiplex PCR, and the TCRdb table lists in-frame clones only, not all of them. Counted here are around 100,000 clones, roughly 94% occurring once; the ten biggest clones make up roughly 0.61%. General study points: The drug siplizumab significantly decreased the alloreactive sequences that could be traced to unstimulated CD4+ memory cells. Mappable alloreactive CD4+ clones averaged approximately 67% Treg-derived with siplizumab versus 26.9% in controls. Researchers could not give a naive or memory phenotype to roughly 75-96% of proliferating CD4+ or CD8+ clones. Unstimulated naive T cells seemed to show more diversity than memory cells did, and they also seemed to be among the major contributors to the alloresponse.

Of note for this clone: Its cognate antigen is unknown.

CDR3 length: 13 residues. Trimming pared 6 bases from V and 6 bases from J, leaving 12 bases between. Germline CDR1 and CDR2: SGHAT and FQNNGV. The receptor was derived from a human donor in good health. V and J are TRBV11-2 and TRBJ2-1; D is tentatively TRBD1 or TRBD2 (6 bases each). Sequencing was done on a sample of Tregs sorted from blood. The CDR3 sequence is CASRHPGANEQFF. In nucleotides, the CDR3 is TGTGCCAGCAGACACCCGGGGGCCAATGAGCAGTTCTTC.